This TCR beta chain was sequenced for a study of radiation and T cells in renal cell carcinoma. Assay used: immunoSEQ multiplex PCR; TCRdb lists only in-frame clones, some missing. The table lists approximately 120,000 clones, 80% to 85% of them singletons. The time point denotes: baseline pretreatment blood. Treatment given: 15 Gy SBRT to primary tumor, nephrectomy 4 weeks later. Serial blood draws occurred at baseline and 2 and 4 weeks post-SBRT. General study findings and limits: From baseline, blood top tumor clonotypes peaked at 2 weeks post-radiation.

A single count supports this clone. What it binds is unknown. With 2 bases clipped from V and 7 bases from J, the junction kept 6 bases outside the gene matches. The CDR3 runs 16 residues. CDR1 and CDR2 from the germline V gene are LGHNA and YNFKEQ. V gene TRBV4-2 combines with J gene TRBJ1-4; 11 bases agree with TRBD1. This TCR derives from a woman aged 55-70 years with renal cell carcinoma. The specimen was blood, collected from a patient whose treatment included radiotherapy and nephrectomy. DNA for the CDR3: TGTGCCAGCAGCCAACCACGGACAGGGGGCGGTGAAAAACTGTTTTTT. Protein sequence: CASSQPRTGGGEKLFF.